This TCR beta chain was captured by sequencing in a study of Graves' ophthalmopathy and Graves' hyperthyroidism. The wider study: No ophthalmopathy within 18 months of follow-up signified stable hyperthyroidism. Study outcomes and limitations: A classifier, a 13-signature model, separated ophthalmopathy from stable hyperthyroidism with 85% to 90% sensitivity and around 80% specificity.

Hyperthyroidism patients had new diagnoses, durations under 2 months, and ages of 18 to 65. V was shortened by 2 bases and J by 7 bases, with 9 bases between the two germline ends. Germline CDR1 SGHTA, CDR2 FQGNSA. The CDR3 covers 12 residues. There are a few counts of this clonotype. Its cognate antigen is unknown. RNA served as the template for amplifying TCR beta CDR3 regions. First-round RT-PCR employed HTBI primers, with a second-round multiplex PCR after it. One entry per CDR3 protein results from TCRdb running MiXCR on the multiplex PCR reads. The sample records around 1.1 million distinct CDR3 sequences, around a third being singletons.

The material sequenced was peripheral blood or thyroid tissue (not recorded which). The chain uses TRBV7-2 and TRBJ2-7; D gene uncertain. This sequence was found in an adult man with Graves' hyperthyroidism. CDR3 region: CASSLNSGEQYF. CDR3 sequence (DNA): TGTGCCAGCAGCTTAAATTCTGGAGAGCAGTACTTC.